Given below is one T cell receptor (beta chain) in context. Its specificity is not known. With V trimmed by 4 bases and J by 5 bases, 3 bases remained unmatched. This CDR3 comprises 14 residues. The germline gives CDR1 SNHLY, CDR2 FYNNEI. The data are from a study of cytomegalovirus exposure and HLA in healthy donors. General observations from the study: About 87% or about 30% of the time was how often most TCR beta V segments were productive, according to an earlier analysis. In vitro experiments confirmed that a few CMV-associated chains were specific for CMV antigens. With later analysis, a missense DCLRE1C variant became linked to TCR beta V- and J-gene trimming.

The PCR made use of 60 Vbeta and 13 Jbeta primers. TCRdb's copy holds only in-frame clones and misses some; the assay was immunoSEQ multiplex PCR. The profile shows 95,000 to 150,000 clones, over 70% of them singletons. The gene calls are TRBV2 and TRBJ1-5, with 9 bases lining up with TRBD1. The sequencing sample was made of PBMCs. This receptor was identified in a woman in her forties or fifties in good health and CMV-seronegative. The CDR3 is CASSGGQGDQPQHF. Here the CDR3 DNA reads TGTGCCAGCAGTGGGGGACAGGGCGATCAGCCCCAGCATTTT.